The 19 T cell receptor beta chains below were found in one sample sequenced in a study of patients and donors after allogeneic stem cell transplantation. TCRdb recomputed calls from the RT-PCR reads with MiXCR, one row per CDR3 protein. The profile shows about 230,000 distinct CDR3 sequences, less than 15% of them singletons. The sequencing input was blood, either unsorted or a sorted T cell fraction (not recorded which). Receptor source: a human donor who was either an allogeneic HSCT recipient or a stem cell or donor lymphocyte infusion donor (not recorded which). It is not recorded whose cells these are; they may come from a transplant donor.

This clonotype was found a few times. V usage is TRBV5-4 and J usage is TRBJ2-1, with 13 bases lining up with TRBD2. CDR3 length: 17 amino acids. Trimming cost V 1 base and J 5 bases; bases outside gene matches: 6. Germline-derived CDR1 and CDR2 are SGHNT and YYREEE (reference sequence). This CDR3 is CASSLTSGGAGHNEQFF. In nucleotides, the CDR3 is TGTGCCAGCAGCTTGACTAGCGGGGGGGCCGGGCACAATGAGCAGTTCTTC.

The table lists this clonotype with a few counts. The V gene is TRBV6-1, the J gene TRBJ1-6, with D maybe TRBD1 (6 bases). The ends were cut back, 3 bases at V and 0 bases at J, with 12 bases in the middle. In germline, CDR1 is MNHNS, CDR2 SASEGT. CDR3 length: 17 amino acids. The CDR3 region has the DNA TGTGCCAGCAGTGACTCACAGGGAAGCTCCTATAATTCACCCCTCCACTTT. As protein: CASSDSQGSSYNSPLHF.

This clonotype was seen more than once but under ten times. J is TRBJ2-1 and V is TRBV5-1, with TRBD2 matching 10 bases. Germline loops: CDR1 SGHRS, CDR2 YFSETQ. V lost 0 bases to trimming and J lost 9 bases; unmatched junction nucleotides: 0. The CDR3 is 13 residues long. CDR3 DNA sequence: TGCGCCAGCAGCTTGGGGACTAGCGGTGAGCAGTTCTTC. It specifies CASSLGTSGEQFF.

This clonotype was counted only a few times. The rearrangement joins TRBV5-5 to TRBJ1-1; D is perhaps TRBD1 (5 bases). CDR3 length: 14 amino acids. Trimming removed 4 bases from V and 1 base from J, with 11 bases in between. The germline V gene encodes CDR1 SGHKS and CDR2 YYEKEE (reference sequence). The DNA of the CDR3 is TGTGCCAGCAGCGGGGGACTCGCGAACACTGAAGCTTTCTTT. The encoded protein is CASSGGLANTEAFF. The whole variable domain, filled in from reference TRBV5-5 and TRBJ1-1, reads DAGVTQSPTHLIKTRGQQVTLRCSPISGHKSVSWYQQVLGQGPQFIFQYYEKEERGRGNFPDRFSARQFPNYSSELNVNALLLGDSALYLCASSGGLANTEAFFGQGTRLTVV.

This clonotype was seen at least ten times. V and J are TRBV4-2 and TRBJ2-3, with no clear D. CDR3 size: 14 residues. Trimming cost V 0 bases and J 5 bases, with 9 bases left between them. Germline values: CDR1 LGHNA, CDR2 YNFKEQ. The CDR3 sequence is CASSQDPWGDTQYF. CDR3 sequence (DNA): TGTGCCAGCAGCCAAGACCCTTGGGGAGATACGCAGTATTTT.

V gene TRBV4-1 combines with J gene TRBJ2-1; 7 bases line up with TRBD2. The CDR3 is 14 amino acids. Looked up from germline, CDR1 is MGHRA and CDR2 is YSYEKL. The V gene end was trimmed by 1 base and the J gene end by 7 bases; junction bases not matched to a gene: 4. CDR3 bases: TGCGCCAGCAGCCAAGTGAAGGGAGGGAATGAGCAGTTCTTC. Translated, it gives CASSQVKGGNEQFF.

The chain links TRBV6-5 to TRBJ2-7, with 12 bases that match TRBD2. CDR1 and CDR2 from the germline V gene are MNHEY and SVGAGI. Germline trimming cut 2 bases from V and 5 bases from J; bases unmatched to any gene: 10. This CDR3 comprises 17 residues. CDR3 bases: TGTGCCAGCAGTTACCCAATACTAGCGGGAGGACGCGACGAGCAGTACTTC. Protein sequence: CASSYPILAGGRDEQYF.

This clonotype occurred a few times. This rearrangement joins TRBV6-1 to TRBJ1-5, with a weak D call TRBD1 (5 bases). The CDR3 loop spans 15 amino acids. Trimming took off 2 bases at V and 7 bases at J, with 15 bases between the two ends. Germline assignment: CDR1 MNHNS and CDR2 SASEGT. This CDR3 reads CASSETGLGTQPQHF. For the CDR3, the DNA is TGTGCCAGCAGTGAAACCGGATTGGGGACCCAGCCCCAGCATTTT.

This sequence joins TRBV20-1 and TRBJ2-1; weak D call: TRBD2 (6 bases). Trimming removed 3 bases from V and 6 bases from J, with 15 bases in between. The germline V gene has CDR1 DFQATT and CDR2 SNEGSKA (reference sequence). The CDR3 has 14 amino acids. CDR3 in DNA: TGCAGTGCTAGGGGGGGTAGGATTTTCAATGAGCAGTTCTTC. It encodes CSARGGRIFNEQFF.

This clonotype appeared a few times. The rearrangement links TRBV25-1 to TRBJ2-5; 10 nucleotides agree with TRBD1. In germline, CDR1 is MGHDK, CDR2 SYGVNS. Unmatched junction bases numbered 2, after V lost 1 base and J lost 3 bases. This CDR3 is 15 amino acids long. CDR3 sequence: CASSEWTGGEETQYF. CDR3 nucleotide sequence: TGTGCCAGCAGTGAATGGACAGGGGGTGAAGAGACCCAGTACTTC.

This clonotype was seen more than once but under ten times. The chain combines TRBV21-1 with TRBJ2-3; the D call TRBD2 from the table was never checked on the DNA. TRBV21-1 constitutes a pseudogene. The CDR3 totals 19 residues. CDR3 nucleotide sequence: TGTGCCAGCAGCAAAGAAGTGTTATGCAGCTCCCCTAGCACAGATACGCAGTATTTT. This sequence encodes CASSKEVLCSSPSTDTQYF.

This clonotype was picked up many times. The gene calls are TRBV18 and TRBJ2-4; possible D gene TRBD1, 6 bases. CDR1 is KGHSH, CDR2 LQKENI, per germline. The CDR3 covers 16 residues. The V end lost 4 bases, the J end lost 1 base, and 14 bases lay between the germline ends. The CDR3 loop is CASSHGTGMAKNIQYF. The CDR3 DNA follows: TGTGCCAGCTCACATGGCACAGGGATGGCCAAAAACATTCAGTACTTC. The complete variable domain, with remaining parts taken from reference TRBV18 and TRBJ2-4, reads NAGVMQNPRHLVRRRGQEARLRCSPMKGHSHVYWYRQLPEEGLKFMVYLQKENIIDESGMPKERFSAEFPKEGPSILRIQQVVRGDSAAYFCASSHGTGMAKNIQYFGAGTRLSVL.

At least ten counts were recorded for this clonotype. The chain links TRBV18 to TRBJ2-2, with D unclear. The CDR3 has 16 residues. Trimming cost V 3 bases and J 7 bases, with 18 bases left between them. Germline CDR1 is KGHSH and CDR2 is LQKENI. Here the CDR3 reads CASSPVETRVGGELFF. The CDR3 DNA is TGTGCCAGCTCACCGGTTGAGACAAGAGTCGGCGGGGAGCTGTTTTTT.

There are a few counts of this clonotype. The V and J genes are TRBV18 and TRBJ2-3; D uncertain. The length of the CDR3 is 13 residues. CDR1 and CDR2 from the germline V gene are KGHSH and LQKENI. V was clipped by 2 bases and J by 0 bases, with 3 bases between them. CDR3 DNA: TGTGCCAGCTCACCATTTAGCACAGATACGCAGTATTTT. Amino acid sequence: CASSPFSTDTQYF.

This clonotype has ten or more counts. The DNA for the CDR3 is TGTGCCAGCAGCCGAGTGACCGGGGAGCTGTTTTTT. It is translated as CASSRVTGELFF. This chain uses TRBV7-3 with TRBJ2-2, with unresolved D. The length of the CDR3 is 12 residues. Per the germline V gene, CDR1 is SGHTA and CDR2 is FQGTGA. V was clipped by 5 bases and J by 5 bases, with 6 bases between them.

This chain connects TRBV15 to TRBJ2-7; perhaps TRBD1 as D (5 bases). The germline gives CDR1 LNHNV, CDR2 YYDKDF (reference sequence). The V gene lost 0 bases and the J gene lost 3 bases, with 15 bases spanning the gap. This CDR3 region has 16 residues. CDR3: CATSRDFRDTLYEQYF. CDR3 nucleotides: TGTGCCACCAGCAGAGACTTCAGGGATACGCTCTACGAGCAGTACTTC.

This clonotype was seen only a few times. V is TRBV27 and J is TRBJ2-1; unclear D gene. Germline-derived CDR1 and CDR2 are MNHEY and SMNVEV (reference sequence). CDR3 length equals 15 residues. Trimming stripped 5 bases from V and 2 bases from J, with 13 bases between. This CDR3 is CASSRIDITYNEQFF. CDR3 DNA: TGTGCCAGCAGTCGGATCGACATAACCTACAATGAGCAGTTCTTC.

This clonotype has at least ten counts. This sequence joins TRBV12-5 and TRBJ1-5; the D is unclear. Between the trimmed V and J ends, which lost 3 bases and 4 bases, there was a span of 1 base. This CDR3 has 11 residues. CDR1 LGHNT and CDR2 FRNRAP come from the germline V gene. The CDR3, as DNA: TGTGCTAGTGGTTTTAATCAGCCCCAGCATTTT. It codes for CASGFNQPQHF. The variable domain in full, completed from reference TRBV12-5 and TRBJ1-5, reads DARVTQTPRHKVTEMGQEVTMRCQPILGHNTVFWYRQTMMQGLELLAYFRNRAPLDDSGMPKDRFSAEMPDATLATLKIQPSEPRDSAVYFCASGFNQPQHFGDGTRLSIL.

The chain combines TRBV5-1 with TRBJ2-2; D not certain. There are 13 residues in the CDR3. The germline CDR1 and CDR2 sequences are SGHRS and YFSETQ. V was cut by 4 bases and J by 5 bases, with 9 bases left in between. In DNA, the CDR3 is TGCGCCAGCAGCGGAAAGGTTACCGGGGAGCTGTTTTTT. It encodes CASSGKVTGELFF.